These 13 T cell receptor beta chains were all obtained from the same sample, sequenced in a study of control samples from healthy donors and cancer patients. TCRdb's copy holds only in-frame clones and misses some; the assay was immunoSEQ multiplex PCR. The sample holds 65,000 to 95,000 clones, around 87% seen once. Sequencing was carried out using blood. These receptors were obtained from a man over 45 in good health.

This chain joins TRBV4-3 and TRBJ2-1, with D unclear. The CDR3 is 14 residues long. CDR1 is LGHNA and CDR2 is YSLEER in the germline V gene. V lost 3 bases to trimming and J lost 5 bases, with 11 bases between them. The CDR3 bases are TGCGCCAGCAGCCAGAGAGGCTCGCACAATGAGCAGTTCTTC. Its protein product is CASSQRGSHNEQFF.

This chain joins TRBV21-1 and TRBJ1-2. TRBV21-1 is shown as a pseudogene. This CDR3 is 15 amino acids long. CDR3 amino acids: CASSSRGAREYGYTF. The CDR3 nucleotides are TGTGCCAGCAGCAGCCGGGGGGCGCGGGAGTACGGCTACACCTTC.

The V and J genes are TRBV24-1 and TRBJ2-7; possibly TRBD1 or TRBD2 for D (5 bases each). The germline V and J ends were trimmed by 4 bases and 7 bases, with 19 bases remaining between them. The CDR3 length is 15 residues. Germline CDR1 is KGHDR and CDR2 is SFDVKD. CDR3 loop: CATSDSRGLSGEQYF. CDR3 nucleotides: TGTGCCACCAGTGACTCGAGGGGTTTGTCGGGGGAGCAGTACTTC.

The chain has TRBV12-3 or TRBV12-4 and TRBJ2-1; perhaps D is TRBD1 or TRBD2 (5 bases each). With 6 bases removed from V and 5 bases from J, the gap between germline ends came to 8 bases. CDR3 size: 12 residues. CDR3 amino acids: CASSSGHNEQFF. CDR3 DNA sequence: TGTGCCAGCAGCTCGGGGCACAATGAGCAGTTCTTC.

J is TRBJ1-1 and V is TRBV7-2; D is uncertain. The CDR3 length is 13 residues. From germline, CDR1 is SGHTA and CDR2 FQGNSA. V lost 4 bases and J 3 bases, leaving 9 bases between the germline ends. The CDR3 region has the DNA TGTGCCAGCAGCTACACAGCGGACACTGAAGCTTTCTTT. Amino acid sequence: CASSYTADTEAFF. The full variable domain, with the rest looked up from reference TRBV7-2 and TRBJ1-1, is GAGVSQSPSNKVTEKGKDVELRCDPISGHTALYWYRQSLGQGLEFLIYFQGNSAPDKSGLPSDRFSAERTGGSVSTLTIQRTQQEDSAVYLCASSYTADTEAFFGQGTRLTVV.

The chain uses TRBV10-3 and TRBJ2-7; TRBD2 matches 8 bases. This CDR3 has 14 residues. The V and J ends lost 9 bases and 5 bases, in that order; junction bases with no gene match: 12. The V gene's germline CDR1 is ENHRY and CDR2 SYGVKD. CDR3 nucleotides: TGTGCCATTGCCGGTAGCGGGGCCCCCAACGAGCAGTACTTC. It codes for CAIAGSGAPNEQYF.

This clone was counted a single time. This chain links TRBV2 with TRBJ2-1; D not resolved. Trimming cost V 4 bases and J 9 bases, with 10 bases left between them. CDR1 is SNHLY, CDR2 FYNNEI, per germline. This CDR3 is built from 12 residues. For the CDR3, the DNA is TGTGCCAGCAGTGTTCTAGGTGGTGAGCAGTTCTTC. Its protein product is CASSVLGGEQFF.

The J gene is TRBJ1-1, the V gene TRBV30; D perhaps matches TRBD1 (5 bases). V lost 4 bases, J lost 3 bases, and 12 bases lay in between. Per the germline V gene, CDR1 is GTSNPN and CDR2 is SVGIG (reference sequence). The CDR3 is 13 amino acids. CDR3 residues: CAWNGAADTEAFF. CDR3 DNA sequence: TGTGCCTGGAATGGGGCTGCTGACACTGAAGCTTTCTTT.

The gene calls are TRBV11-2 and TRBJ2-7; D is perhaps TRBD1 (5 bases). V gave up 0 bases and J gave up 9 bases, with 18 bases separating them. CDR1 and CDR2 from the germline V gene are SGHAT and FQNNGV. CDR3 length equals 15 residues. As DNA, the CDR3 is TGTGCCAGCAGCTTAGATCGTGCCCAGGGCCACAGGCAGTACTTC. The encoded protein is CASSLDRAQGHRQYF.

A few counts support this clone. CDR3 in DNA: TGTGCCAGCAGCACAGGGAGAACTGAAGCTTTCTTT. Translation: CASSTGRTEAFF. The chain joins TRBV12-3 or TRBV12-4 to TRBJ1-1, with D perhaps TRBD1 (6 bases). The CDR3 has 12 amino acids. The V end lost 6 bases, the J end lost 5 bases, and 10 bases lay between the germline ends.

The J gene is TRBJ1-6, the V gene TRBV18, with D perhaps matching TRBD1 (5 bases). Trimming shortened V by 6 bases and J by 7 bases, and 16 bases separated the two germline ends. This CDR3 comprises 15 residues. Germline assignment: CDR1 KGHSH and CDR2 LQKENI. The CDR3 DNA reads TGTGCCAGCTCCCCTGTGCAGGGCCAAAATTCACCCCTCCACTTT. Translation gives CASSPVQGQNSPLHF.

The V and J genes are TRBV5-1 and TRBJ1-1, with D tentatively TRBD1 (5 bases). V lost 4 bases to trimming and J lost 2 bases, with 12 bases between them. Germline loops: CDR1 SGHRS, CDR2 YFSETQ. The CDR3 spans 14 residues. In DNA form, the CDR3 reads TGCGCCAGCAGCGACGGGGACGGCAACACTGAAGCTTTCTTT. As protein: CASSDGDGNTEAFF.

CDR3 loop: CASSLGETGTWNTEAFF. CDR3 nucleotide sequence: TGTGCCAGCAGCTTAGGTGAGACAGGGACCTGGAACACTGAAGCTTTCTTT. The chain joins TRBV7-9 to TRBJ1-1; 7 bases align to TRBD1. This CDR3 spans 17 amino acids. J lost 1 base, V lost 1 base, and 9 bases had no gene match. CDR1 and CDR2 (germline): SEHNR, FQNEAQ (reference sequence).